A single sample gave rise to the 14 T cell receptor beta chains below, sequenced in a study of regulatory T cells in long-lasting Graves disease (dated by TCRdb to the early 2020s). Libraries were made using multiplex PCR. TCRdb shows the sequencer as Illumina HiSeq 4000. To build TCR beta libraries, CDR3 regions were amplified by Arm-PCR using iRepertoire HTBI primers. TCRdb ran its own pipeline on the public reads, namely fastp trimming at Q25 and MiXCR clone calling, and kept in-frame beta chains. Entries that share a CDR3 protein sequence are merged under the most common genes and DNA. The sample records a few hundred thousand distinct CDR3 sequences, 15% to 20% of which are singletons. The ten largest account for roughly a fifth of the sample. The time point label here, explained by the study, means: newly diagnosed GD, antithyroid drugs for less than 3 months. For both TCR sequencing and RNA sequencing, RNA was extracted from PBMCs using TRIzol.

These data are also associated with another study on T cells in Graves' hyperthyroidism and ophthalmopathy.

The material was peripheral blood mononuclear cells (PBMCs), obtained at new diagnosis, from a patient treated with antithyroid drugs. Receptors were obtained from a woman aged 18-29 years with Graves disease. Donor details come from another sample of the same person, matched by shared clones.

Many counts were recorded for this clonotype. V gene TRBV6-1 combines with J gene TRBJ2-7; D might be TRBD1 (5 bases). Germline lookup yields CDR1 MNHNS and CDR2 SASEGT. CDR3 length: 15 residues. Between the trimmed V and J ends, which lost 6 bases and 3 bases, there was a span of 18 bases. In DNA, the CDR3 is TGTGCCAGCAGAATTGGGTGGACACCGGTCTACGAGCAGTACTTC. Amino acids: CASRIGWTPVYEQYF.

This clonotype came up many times. The chain combines TRBV29-1 with TRBJ1-2, with 7 bases lining up with TRBD1. V dropped 0 bases and J dropped 4; count of bases not matched to a gene: 5. CDR1 is SQVTM and CDR2 is ANQGSEA in the germline V gene. CDR3 size: 14 residues. CDR3 sequence (DNA): TGCAGCGTTGAAGACCAAGACAGGGCCTATGGCTACACCTTC. It yields the protein CSVEDQDRAYGYTF.

Ten or more counts support this clonotype. V and J are TRBV28 and TRBJ1-1, with D perhaps matching TRBD1 (5 bases). Between the trimmed V and J ends, which lost 11 bases and 3 bases, there was a span of 22 bases. The CDR3 loop spans 15 amino acids. The germline CDR1 and CDR2 sequences are MDHEN and SYDVKM. CDR3 coding DNA: TGTGCCTTGGCAGCCAGGAATAAGGGGTACACTGAAGCTTTCTTT. Translation gives CALAARNKGYTEAFF.

This clonotype showed up many times. The chain combines TRBV5-6 with TRBJ2-3; D remains unclear. CDR3 size: 13 residues. Germline-derived CDR1 and CDR2 are SGHDT and YYEEEE. Deletions cut 4 bases from V and 5 bases from J, with 11 bases between. The CDR3 nucleotides read TGTGCCAGCAGCCCCGGGCTCCAAGATACGCAGTATTTT. Protein: CASSPGLQDTQYF.

This clonotype has ten or more counts. The genes are TRBV18 and TRBJ1-5; the D is unclear. Germline V CDR1 and CDR2: KGHSH, LQKENI. The length of the CDR3 is 15 residues. Between the trimmed V and J ends, which lost 8 bases and 2 bases, there was a span of 16 bases. CDR3 protein: CASSPAGVGNQPQHF. CDR3 bases: TGTGCCAGCAGCCCCGCCGGGGTGGGCAATCAGCCCCAGCATTTT.

This clonotype has ten or more counts. The chain joins TRBV9 to TRBJ2-3, with TRBD2 matching 13 bases. The CDR3 covers 15 residues. V lost 6 bases, J lost 6 bases, and 7 bases stayed unmatched. Germline loops: CDR1 SGDLS, CDR2 YYNGEE. The DNA for the CDR3 is TGTGCCAGCAACCGACTAGCGGGAGGCTCCGATACGCAGTATTTT. Protein sequence: CASNRLAGGSDTQYF.

The chain employs TRBV29-1 and TRBJ1-1; D is unresolved. Germline CDR1 is SQVTM and CDR2 is ANQGSEA. This CDR3 contains 13 residues. V was clipped by 4 bases and J by 2 bases, with 11 bases between them. Here the CDR3 DNA reads TGCAGCGTTGTTTATGGGGTAAACACTGAAGCTTTCTTT. Amino acid sequence: CSVVYGVNTEAFF.

This clonotype was seen at least ten times. V is TRBV5-1 and J is TRBJ2-7; D is unclear. Per the germline V gene, CDR1 is SGHRS and CDR2 is YFSETQ. The CDR3 loop spans 13 amino acids. With 5 bases removed from V and 6 bases from J, the gap between germline ends came to 15 bases. CDR3 coding DNA: TGCGCCAGCAGGCCGGAAAACACGGGCGAGCAGTACTTC. This sequence encodes CASRPENTGEQYF.

This clonotype has just a few counts. The chain is built from TRBV9 and TRBJ2-1; TRBD2 agrees at 7 bases. There are 15 residues in the CDR3. V trimming: 7 bases; J trimming: 9 bases; junction bases outside the gene matches: 16. The germline CDR1 and CDR2 sequences are SGDLS and YYNGEE. The CDR3 DNA reads as TGTGCCAGCGCTAGCGGCCCGGAGGTGGGGAGTGAGCAGTTCTTC. Translation: CASASGPEVGSEQFF.

This clonotype was picked up many times. V is TRBV28 and J is TRBJ1-1; possibly TRBD1 for D (6 bases). V lost 3 bases to trimming and J lost 4 bases, with 15 bases between them. CDR3 length equals 15 residues. Germline loops: CDR1 MDHEN, CDR2 SYDVKM. The CDR3 DNA follows: TGTGCCAGCAGTTTCACAGGGCCGACGGCCACTGAAGCTTTCTTT. Amino acid sequence: CASSFTGPTATEAFF.

The chain is built from TRBV7-6 and TRBJ1-2; D is possibly TRBD1 (6 bases). V was shortened by 1 base and J by 7 bases, with 16 bases between the two germline ends. The V gene's germline CDR1 is SGHVS and CDR2 FNYEAQ. The CDR3 is 15 residues long. CDR3 in DNA: TGTGCCAGCAGCTTAGAGGCAGGGGCCGGGGGTGGCTACACCTTC. Its protein is CASSLEAGAGGGYTF.

This clonotype appeared many times. The gene calls are TRBV20-1 and TRBJ2-3; 8 bases line up with TRBD2. CDR1 DFQATT and CDR2 SNEGSKA come from the germline V gene (reference sequence). J was trimmed by 6 bases and V by 1 base; bases with no gene match: 6. The CDR3 sequence is 14 residues long. The CDR3 sequence: CSARAYGGADTQYF. For the CDR3, the DNA is TGCAGTGCTAGAGCTTACGGGGGGGCCGATACGCAGTATTTT.

Ten or more counts support this clonotype. The chain carries TRBV11-3 and TRBJ2-7; D is ambiguous. Trimming took off 5 bases at V and 1 base at J, with 12 bases between the two ends. CDR3 size: 14 residues. Germline CDR1 reads SGHNT; CDR2 reads YENEEA. The CDR3 region has the DNA TGTGCCAGCAGCCCCACGGGTCGGTCCTACGAGCAGTACTTC. This encodes CASSPTGRSYEQYF.

This chain uses TRBV29-1 with TRBJ2-1; TRBD1 matches at 9 bases. Germline assignment: CDR1 SQVTM and CDR2 ANQGSEA. The ends lost 7 bases at V and 5 bases at J; junction bases unmatched: 9. The CDR3 is made up of 14 amino acids. The CDR3 sequence is CSGTNRGRNNEQFF. CDR3 nucleotides: TGCAGCGGGACTAACAGGGGGCGAAACAATGAGCAGTTCTTC.